The 24 T cell receptor beta chains below come from one sample, sequenced in a study of blood T cell repertoires in COVID-19. This table comes from immunoSEQ multiplex PCR, and its TCRdb copy is limited to in-frame clones, with some not included. This table has about 30,000 clones, approximately 80% appearing once. Material: peripheral blood. The receptors were sampled from a human donor in a cohort sampled during active COVID-19.

In DNA form, the CDR3 reads TGTGCCAGCAGTTACGAGGGTTGGGAGCAGTTCTTC. Translated: CASSYEGWEQFF. This chain links TRBV6-5 with TRBJ2-1; TRBD2 might be the D (5 bases). Trimming removed 2 bases at V and 10 bases at J, with 9 bases between. Germline CDR1 is MNHEY and CDR2 is SVGAGI. This CDR3 has 12 amino acids.

V is TRBV11-2 and J is TRBJ2-2; the match to TRBD2 covers 7 bases. This CDR3 has 15 amino acids. Germline V CDR1 and CDR2: SGHAT, FQNNGV. The V segment lost 4 bases and the J segment 7 bases; nucleotides outside the gene matches: 9. CDR3 DNA sequence: TGTGCCAGCAGCTCCTTGACTGGGAGGGGCGGGGAGCTGTTTTTT. Translated, it gives CASSSLTGRGGELFF.

The V gene is TRBV9, the J gene TRBJ2-3; TRBD2 matches at 12 bases. Germline V gives CDR1 SGDLS, CDR2 YYNGEE. The CDR3 spans 16 residues. J gave up 4 bases and V 4 bases, and 7 bases lay outside the gene matches. The CDR3 region is CASSILAGGPADTQYF. In nucleotides, the CDR3 is TGTGCCAGCAGCATTCTAGCGGGAGGGCCCGCAGATACGCAGTATTTT.

This chain connects TRBV3-1 (or the pseudogene TRBV3-2) to TRBJ1-2; D is possibly TRBD1 (6 bases). V was shortened by 7 bases and J by 7 bases, with 19 bases between the two germline ends. This CDR3 spans 14 amino acids. CDR1 LGHDT and CDR2 YNNKEL come from the germline V gene (reference sequence). The CDR3 here is CASTPGGNGGGYTF. For the CDR3, the DNA is TGTGCCAGCACCCCGGGGGGCAATGGTGGTGGCTACACCTTC.

In its sample, this clone was seen once. This chain links TRBV6-2 or TRBV6-3 with TRBJ2-2; D call uncertain. Germline loops: CDR1 MNHEY, CDR2 SVGEGT. The V gene lost 0 bases and the J gene lost 1 base, with 9 bases spanning the gap. The CDR3 sequence is 16 residues long. CDR3 sequence (DNA): TGTGCCAGCAGTTACTCGATCCTAATGAACACCGGGGAGCTGTTTTTT. Its translation: CASSYSILMNTGELFF.

This clone was found once. This chain joins TRBV12-3 or TRBV12-4 and TRBJ1-1, with no clear D. The germline V and J ends were trimmed by 7 bases and 0 bases, with 9 bases remaining between them. This CDR3 is 13 amino acids long. As DNA, the CDR3 is TGTGCCAGCAACAGTGAAGTGAACACTGAAGCTTTCTTT. Protein sequence: CASNSEVNTEAFF.

V gene TRBV7-2 combines with J gene TRBJ2-3; D possibly corresponds to TRBD2 (5 bases). The CDR3 runs 17 residues. V gave up 1 base and J gave up 0 bases, with 14 bases separating them. Germline values: CDR1 SGHTA, CDR2 FQGNSA. The CDR3: CASSLVPASHSTDTQYF. The CDR3 region has the DNA TGTGCCAGCAGCTTAGTCCCGGCTAGCCACAGCACAGATACGCAGTATTTT.

The chain links TRBV7-2 to TRBJ2-3, with 9 bases matching TRBD2. V lost 0 bases and J lost 3; bases outside the gene matches: 4. The CDR3 is 16 residues long. CDR1 and CDR2 (germline): SGHTA, FQGNSA. This chain's CDR3 is CASSLASLAGTDTQYF. Here the CDR3 DNA reads TGTGCCAGCAGCTTAGCGTCCCTAGCGGGGACAGATACGCAGTATTTT.

This clone was recorded once. The chain is built from TRBV4-3 and TRBJ2-1; 11 bases are a match to TRBD2. The CDR3 spans 22 residues. The ends lost 0 bases at V and 9 bases at J; junction bases unmatched: 25. Looked up from germline, CDR1 is LGHNA and CDR2 is YSLEER. CDR3 nucleotide sequence: TGCGCCAGCAGCCAAGATGTACTATGGGCGACCGGAGATAGCGGGAGGGCCGTTGAGCAGTTCTTC. Residues: CASSQDVLWATGDSGRAVEQFF.

The chain is built from TRBV6-1 and TRBJ1-5, with 7 bases that match TRBD1. Trimming at V came to 0 bases and at J to 4 bases, leaving 9 bases not matched to a gene. Germline lookup yields CDR1 MNHNS and CDR2 SASEGT. This CDR3 has 17 amino acids. The CDR3 nucleotides read TGTGCCAGCAGTGAAGCGCTTCGTAACAGGGGAAATCAGCCCCAGCATTTT. It encodes CASSEALRNRGNQPQHF.

The chain joins TRBV18 to TRBJ1-3; 8 bases agree with TRBD1. CDR1 is KGHSH, CDR2 LQKENI, per germline. This CDR3 spans 17 amino acids. V shed 4 bases, J shed 0 bases, and the junction held 8 bases outside the gene matches. CDR3 loop: CASSLGQGATSGNTIYF. CDR3 DNA: TGTGCCAGCTCACTTGGACAGGGTGCCACCTCTGGAAACACCATATATTTT.

The chain is built from TRBV11-2 and TRBJ2-1; 7 bases fit TRBD1. V lost 5 bases and J lost 2; bases outside the gene matches: 9. This CDR3 region has 16 residues. Germline V gene data show CDR1 as SGHAT and CDR2 as FQNNGV. CDR3 sequence reads: CASSRSRGTPYNEQFF. The DNA for the CDR3 is TGTGCCAGCAGCAGGAGCAGGGGGACACCCTACAATGAGCAGTTCTTC.

DNA of the CDR3: TGCGCCAGCAGCCACGGACATTTAAACACTGAAGCTTTCTTT. It yields the protein CASSHGHLNTEAFF. The chain uses TRBV4-1 and TRBJ1-1, with D possibly TRBD1 on 5 matching bases. CDR1 and CDR2 (germline): MGHRA, YSYEKL. V was trimmed by 3 bases and J by 2 bases, leaving 10 bases between them. CDR3 length equals 14 residues.

This clone was seen a few times. The rearrangement joins TRBV6-5 to TRBJ1-2, with D unclear. With 4 bases removed from V and 5 bases from J, the gap between germline ends came to 17 bases. CDR1 is MNHEY and CDR2 is SVGAGI in the germline V gene. The CDR3 is made up of 15 amino acids. The CDR3: CASSFSRRESYGYTF. The CDR3, as DNA: TGTGCCAGCAGTTTCTCGAGACGGGAATCATATGGCTACACCTTC.

For the CDR3, the DNA is TGTGCCAGCAGCGATTATTCCGGACAGGGCCCCTATGGCTACACCTTC. Protein: CASSDYSGQGPYGYTF. J is TRBJ1-2 and V is TRBV9; 8 positions match TRBD1. Unmatched junction bases numbered 11, after V lost 3 bases and J lost 4 bases. The V gene's germline CDR1 is SGDLS and CDR2 YYNGEE. This CDR3 spans 16 amino acids.

The genes are TRBV7-3 and TRBJ1-2; 8 nucleotides line up with TRBD1. Germline trimming cut 4 bases from V and 0 bases from J; bases unmatched to any gene: 10. Germline values: CDR1 SGHTA, CDR2 FQGTGA. The CDR3 is 17 residues long. The CDR3 DNA sequence: TGTGCCAGCAGCTCCAGGGACAGGACCGGAGCTAACTATGGCTACACCTTC. This gives the protein CASSSRDRTGANYGYTF. The variable domain in full, with the rest retrieved from reference TRBV7-3 and TRBJ1-2, is GAGVSQTPSNKVTEKGKYVELRCDPISGHTALYWYRQSLGQGPEFLIYFQGTGAADDSGLPNDRFFAVRPEGSVSTLKIQRTERGDSAVYLCASSSRDRTGANYGYTFGSGTRLTVV.

The chain is built from TRBV2 and TRBJ2-5; 7 nucleotides match TRBD1. CDR1 is SNHLY, CDR2 FYNNEI, per germline. V gave up 7 bases and J gave up 1 base; unmatched junction bases: 6. The CDR3 length is 14 residues. The CDR3 DNA reads as TGTGCCAGCACTCCGGACAGGAGCCAAGAGACCCAGTACTTC. It yields the protein CASTPDRSQETQYF.

This clone was seen a single time. V gene TRBV27 combines with J gene TRBJ2-3; 9 bases fit TRBD2. Germline V gives CDR1 MNHEY, CDR2 SMNVEV (reference sequence). V gave up 3 bases and J gave up 4 bases; unmatched junction bases: 5. The CDR3 length is 15 residues. CDR3 region: CASSLGLAGSDTQYF. Written as DNA, the CDR3 is TGTGCCAGCAGTTTGGGTCTAGCGGGGTCAGATACGCAGTATTTT.

The chain is built from TRBV6-4 and TRBJ1-1; 9 bases are shared with TRBD1. V lost 2 bases and J lost 6; bases outside the gene matches: 4. Per the germline V gene, CDR1 is MRHNA and CDR2 is SNTAGT. The CDR3 is made up of 14 amino acids. CDR3 in DNA: TGTGCCAGCAGTGACACCGACAGGGGGGCTGAAGCTTTCTTT. This sequence encodes CASSDTDRGAEAFF.

This clone was observed a single time. V usage is TRBV5-1 and J usage is TRBJ1-2, with 7 nucleotides matching TRBD1. Losses at the gene ends were 0 bases for V and 6 bases for J; bases not matched to a gene: 8. Germline assignment: CDR1 SGHRS and CDR2 YFSETQ. The CDR3 sequence is 15 residues long. The CDR3 bases are TGCGCCAGCAGCTTGGAAGGGGGCCCACGGGATGGCTACACCTTC. Its translation is CASSLEGGPRDGYTF.

This chain joins TRBV7-2 and TRBJ2-3; D might be TRBD1 (5 bases). The V gene's germline CDR1 is SGHTA and CDR2 FQGNSA. This CDR3 region has 13 residues. The V gene lost 5 bases and the J gene lost 6 bases, with 12 bases spanning the gap. The CDR3 protein is CASSQLRADTQYF. Written as DNA, the CDR3 is TGTGCCAGCAGCCAACTCAGGGCGGATACGCAGTATTTT.

This chain joins TRBV6-5 and TRBJ2-7; 9 nucleotides line up with TRBD1. The V and J ends lost 9 bases and 4 bases, in that order; junction bases with no gene match: 10. Germline lookup yields CDR1 MNHEY and CDR2 SVGAGI. CDR3 length: 14 residues. Written as DNA, the CDR3 is TGTGCCAGTAAGGCCGGGACAGGGCAATACGAGCAGTACTTC. This codes for CASKAGTGQYEQYF.

The chain employs TRBV29-1 and TRBJ2-1, with 13 positions matching TRBD2. This CDR3 comprises 15 residues. Germline trimming cut 5 bases from V and 7 bases from J; bases unmatched to any gene: 8. CDR1 is SQVTM and CDR2 is ANQGSEA in the germline V gene. DNA of the CDR3: TGCAGCGTTATGATAGGACTAGCGGGAGATAATGAGCAGTTCTTC. Its protein is CSVMIGLAGDNEQFF.

This chain connects TRBV15 to TRBJ1-3; D may be TRBD1 (5 bases). Germline values: CDR1 LNHNV, CDR2 YYDKDF (reference sequence). The CDR3 consists of 14 residues. Between the trimmed V and J ends, which lost 0 bases and 2 bases, there was a span of 5 bases. The CDR3 nucleotides are TGTGCCACCAGCAGAGAACAGGCTGGAAACACCATATATTTT. As protein: CATSREQAGNTIYF.